This entry lists 10 T cell receptor beta chains sequenced from one sample in a study of OX40 agonist ivuxolimab in advanced cancers. The protocol was immunoSEQ multiplex PCR, while the TCRdb copy is restricted to in-frame clones and leaves out a portion. The sample has some 40,000 clones, approximately 88% seen once. Material: CD4+ or CD8+ T cells sorted from blood, obtained in a trial of the OX40 agonist ivuxolimab. The source is an adult with an advanced solid tumor such as melanoma, head and neck, liver or kidney cancer.

The rearrangement joins TRBV2 to TRBJ2-7; possibly TRBD1 or TRBD2 for D (6 bases each). This CDR3 is 15 amino acids long. V was clipped by 10 bases and J by 6 bases, with 25 bases between them. Looked up from germline, CDR1 is SNHLY and CDR2 is FYNNEI. The CDR3 protein is CATRRGTGKKGEQYF. The CDR3 DNA sequence: TGTGCCACACGGAGGGGAACAGGGAAAAAGGGCGAGCAGTACTTC.

The rearrangement joins TRBV7-9 to TRBJ2-2; D is undetermined. The CDR3 contains 11 residues. Germline V gene sequence: CDR1 SEHNR, CDR2 FQNEAQ (reference sequence). V lost 6 bases and J 7 bases, leaving 6 bases between the germline ends. The DNA for the CDR3 is TGTGCCAGCAGTCTAGACGGGGAGCTGTTTTTT. It encodes CASSLDGELFF.

CDR3 nucleotide sequence: TGTGCCAGCAGTTACTCTGTCGTGAACACTGAAGCTTTCTTT. This gives the protein CASSYSVVNTEAFF. The chain employs TRBV6-6 and TRBJ1-1; D is unclear. V shed 0 bases and J shed 0 bases, with 5 bases lying between them. Germline CDR1 reads MNHNY; CDR2 reads SVGAGI (reference sequence). The CDR3 runs to 14 residues.

The V call is TRBV7-9, the J call TRBJ1-1; D possibly corresponds to TRBD1 (5 bases). This CDR3 has 16 residues. Trimming stripped 3 bases from V and 1 base from J, with 15 bases between. Germline CDR1 SEHNR, CDR2 FQNEAQ (reference sequence). CDR3 sequence reads: CASSLGERVGNTEAFF. The CDR3 DNA is TGTGCCAGCAGCTTGGGGGAGAGGGTGGGGAACACTGAAGCTTTCTTT.

This chain connects TRBV5-4 to TRBJ2-7; D remains unclear. This CDR3 contains 16 residues. V was clipped by 4 bases and J by 6 bases, with 23 bases between them. Per the germline V gene, CDR1 is SGHNT and CDR2 is YYREEE (reference sequence). The CDR3 protein is CASSPQEGTSIPEQYF. In nucleotides, the CDR3 is TGTGCCAGCAGCCCTCAGGAAGGAACCTCTATCCCCGAGCAGTACTTC. The full variable domain, with the rest looked up from reference TRBV5-4 and TRBJ2-7, is ETGVTQSPTHLIKTRGQQVTLRCSSQSGHNTVSWYQQALGQGPQFIFQYYREEENGRGNFPPRFSGLQFPNYSSELNVNALELDDSALYLCASSPQEGTSIPEQYFGPGTRLTVT.

The J gene is TRBJ2-3, the V gene TRBV9; 8 positions match TRBD2. V was clipped by 3 bases and J by 2 bases; unmatched bases: 8. Looked up from germline, CDR1 is SGDLS and CDR2 is YYNGEE. The CDR3 is 16 residues long. The CDR3 bases are TGTGCCAGCAGCGCAGAATTCGGGGGGGCCACAGATACGCAGTATTTT. Protein sequence: CASSAEFGGATDTQYF.

The chain recombines TRBV2 with TRBJ2-1, with TRBD2 matching 7 bases. Per germline, CDR1 SNHLY and CDR2 FYNNEI. CDR3 size: 17 residues. V shed 2 bases, J shed 1 base, and the junction held 8 bases outside the gene matches. CDR3 sequence reads: CASSEFRTSSSYNEQFF. The CDR3 bases are TGTGCCAGCAGTGAATTTAGGACTAGTTCTTCCTACAATGAGCAGTTCTTC.

This rearrangement joins TRBV27 to TRBJ2-1, with 13 bases identical to TRBD2. With 6 bases clipped from V and 8 bases from J, the junction kept 10 bases outside the gene matches. The CDR3 contains 16 residues. Germline-derived CDR1 and CDR2 are MNHEY and SMNVEV (reference sequence). The CDR3 spells CASSFGLAGVADEQFF. The DNA of the CDR3 is TGTGCCAGCAGCTTCGGACTAGCGGGAGTGGCGGATGAGCAGTTCTTC.

The chain is built from TRBV19 and TRBJ2-3, with D unresolved. Trimming left V 7 bases short and J 1 base short, with 9 bases between. The V gene's germline CDR1 is LNHDA and CDR2 SQIVND (reference sequence). This CDR3 has 13 residues. CDR3 DNA sequence: TGTGCCAGTACCAGTACCGGCACAGATACGCAGTATTTT. This translates into CASTSTGTDTQYF.

In its sample, this clone was seen once. This chain links TRBV7-9 with TRBJ2-1; 8 bases are shared with TRBD2. The CDR3 spans 17 residues. The V gene end was trimmed by 6 bases and the J gene end by 1 base; junction bases not matched to a gene: 11. From germline, CDR1 is SEHNR and CDR2 FQNEAQ (reference sequence). As DNA, the CDR3 is TGTGCCAGCAGACCTCCTAGCGGGTCCCGGTCCTACAATGAGCAGTTCTTC. It translates to CASRPPSGSRSYNEQFF. Full variable domain (remainder filled in from reference TRBV7-9 and TRBJ2-1): DTGVSQNPRHKITKRGQNVTFRCDPISEHNRLYWYRQTLGQGPEFLTYFQNEAQLEKSRLLSDRFSAERPKGSFSTLEIQRTEQGDSAMYLCASRPPSGSRSYNEQFFGPGTRLTVL.